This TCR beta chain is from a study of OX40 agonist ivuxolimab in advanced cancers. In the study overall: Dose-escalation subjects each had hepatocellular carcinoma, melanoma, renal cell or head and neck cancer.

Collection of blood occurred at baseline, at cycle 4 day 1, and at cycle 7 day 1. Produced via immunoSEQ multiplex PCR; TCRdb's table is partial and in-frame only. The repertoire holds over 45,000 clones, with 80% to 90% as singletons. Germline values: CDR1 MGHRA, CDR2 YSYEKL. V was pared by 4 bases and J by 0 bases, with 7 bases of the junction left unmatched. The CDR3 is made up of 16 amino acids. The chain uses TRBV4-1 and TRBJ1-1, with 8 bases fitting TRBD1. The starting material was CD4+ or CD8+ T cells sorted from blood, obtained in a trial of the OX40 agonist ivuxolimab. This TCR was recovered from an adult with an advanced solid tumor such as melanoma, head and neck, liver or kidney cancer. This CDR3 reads CASSLNWDRLNTEAFF. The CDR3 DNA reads TGCGCCAGCAGCCTGAATTGGGACAGGCTGAACACTGAAGCTTTCTTT.